Listed below are T cell receptor beta chains from one sample, sequenced in a study of cytomegalovirus exposure and HLA in healthy donors. Sequenced by immunoSEQ multiplex PCR; TCRdb stores in-frame clones only, minus some. The table shows roughly 150,000 clones, with about three quarters occurring only once. Sequences were obtained from PBMCs. These receptor sequences come from a man aged 18 to 29 in good health and CMV-seronegative. CDR3s include the opening cysteine and the closing phenylalanine or tryptophan. A D gene is named only where the DNA matches it firmly. Clone size is given for some rows only: seen once, a few or many times, or a class if the clone is expanded.

>TRBJ2-7|NA|NA|TRBV19
CASSIQGSYEQYF
TGTGCCAGTAGTATACAGGGCTCCTACGAGCAGTACTTC
>TRBJ2-1|few|NA|TRBV4-1
CASSQPRGYNEQFF
TGCGCCAGCAGCCAGCCCCGGGGGTACAATGAGCAGTTCTTC
>TRBJ2-7|NA|TRBD1|TRBV28
CASSSGQDYEQYF
TGTGCCAGCAGTTCCGGACAGGACTACGAGCAGTACTTC
>TRBJ1-2|NA|NA|TRBV5-1
CASSLWSGEPYGYTF
TGCGCCAGCAGCTTGTGGTCGGGGGAACCCTATGGCTACACCTTC
>TRBJ1-5|once|NA|TRBV16
CASSQTDSSNQPQHF
TGTGCCAGCAGCCAAACCGACAGTAGCAATCAGCCCCAGCATTTT
>TRBJ2-7|NA|NA|TRBV7-2
CASSLGVGGREQYF
TGTGCCAGCAGCTTAGGGGTAGGAGGGCGCGAGCAGTACTTC
>TRBJ1-1|NA|NA|TRBV5-1
CASSPGSETYTEAFF
TGCGCCAGCAGCCCAGGATCCGAGACGTACACTGAAGCTTTCTTT
>TRBJ2-5|NA|NA|TRBV29-1
CSVEPLLQETQYF
TGCAGCGTTGAACCCCTATTACAAGAGACCCAGTACTTC
>TRBJ2-7|NA|NA|TRBV7-2
CASSLDGSPPYEQYF
TGTGCCAGCAGCTTAGATGGTAGTCCTCCCTACGAGCAGTACTTC
>TRBJ2-5|NA|TRBD1|TRBV7-2
CASWDRPYQETQYF
TGTGCCAGCTGGGACAGACCCTACCAAGAGACCCAGTACTTC
>TRBJ2-1|few|NA|TRBV28
CASSLGYREEQFF
TGTGCCAGCAGTCTCGGCTATCGGGAGGAGCAGTTCTTC
>TRBJ2-2|once|TRBD1|TRBV4-1
CASRGTGAPSTPNTGELFF
TGCGCCAGCCGGGGGACAGGGGCCCCATCGACCCCGAACACCGGGGAGCTGTTTTTT
>TRBJ1-1|NA|NA|TRBV19
CASSIGRSNTEAFF
TGTGCCAGTAGTATTGGCAGATCGAACACTGAAGCTTTCTTT
>TRBJ2-7|NA|TRBD2|TRBV7-2
CASTGGEAGGGEQYF
TGTGCCAGCACGGGGGGGGAAGCGGGAGGGGGAGAGCAGTACTTC
>TRBJ2-2|NA|TRBD2|TRBV9
CASSEGGTSATGELFF
TGTGCCAGCAGCGAGGGTGGGACTAGCGCAACCGGGGAGCTGTTTTTT
>TRBJ2-5|once|TRBD2|TRBV7-2
CASSLAGGGETQYF
TGTGCCAGCAGCTTAGCAGGCGGGGGAGAGACCCAGTACTTC